This entry lists 6 T cell receptor beta chains sequenced from one sample in a study of T-cell reconstitution after alpha-beta-depleted transplantation in children. Unique molecular identifiers were used to barcode this TCRbeta library. TCRdb used MiXCR to reprocess the PCR reads, holding one entry per CDR3 protein. There are 800,000 to 1,000,000 distinct CDR3 sequences in the sample; about 26% occur only once, and under 30% lies in the top ten. The sample in question was PBMCs, mostly from graft donor cells, obtained 360 days after TCRalphabeta/CD19-depleted stem cell transplant. Receptors originate from a boy younger than two who had a stem cell transplant for SCID, so the T cells may come from the graft donor.

There are many counts of this clonotype. The J gene is TRBJ2-7, the V gene TRBV5-1; tentative D call: TRBD1 (6 bases). This CDR3 region has 15 residues. Trimming stripped 1 base from V and 3 bases from J, with 14 bases between. The V gene's germline CDR1 is SGHRS and CDR2 YFSETQ. The DNA for the CDR3 is TGCGCCAGCAGCTTGACCGGACAGACCCACTACGAGCAGTACTTC. Translation gives CASSLTGQTHYEQYF.

The CDR3 DNA reads TGCAGTGCTAGACGGCGGAGATCCCAAGAGACCCAGTACTTC. Translating it yields CSARRRRSQETQYF. V usage is TRBV20-1 and J usage is TRBJ2-5; no definite D call. V lost 2 bases and J 1 base, leaving 11 bases between the germline ends. The germline CDR1 and CDR2 sequences are DFQATT and SNEGSKA (reference sequence). The CDR3 is 14 amino acids.

This chain uses TRBV12-3 or TRBV12-4 with TRBJ1-1, with no clear D. V dropped 2 bases and J dropped 6 bases, with 10 bases sitting between them. The CDR3 loop spans 13 amino acids. The CDR3 reads CASSLRPDAEAFF. The CDR3 DNA sequence: TGTGCCAGCAGTTTAAGGCCGGACGCTGAAGCTTTCTTT.

The chain is built from TRBV7-3 and TRBJ1-3; perhaps TRBD1 as D (6 bases). The CDR3 covers 15 residues. Germline values: CDR1 SGHTA, CDR2 FQGTGA. With 5 bases removed from V and 4 bases from J, the gap between germline ends came to 15 bases. The CDR3 reads CASSPQGASGNTIYF. The CDR3 region has the DNA TGTGCCAGCAGCCCACAGGGTGCGAGCGGAAACACCATATATTTT. Combining the CDR3 with reference TRBV7-3 and TRBJ1-3 gives the whole variable domain GAGVSQTPSNKVTEKGKYVELRCDPISGHTALYWYRQSLGQGPEFLIYFQGTGAADDSGLPNDRFFAVRPEGSVSTLKIQRTERGDSAVYLCASSPQGASGNTIYFGEGSWLTVV.

The V call is TRBV6-1, the J call TRBJ2-7; D possibly corresponds to TRBD2 (5 bases). Germline V gene sequence: CDR1 MNHNS, CDR2 SASEGT. The V gene lost 7 bases and the J gene lost 1 base, with 17 bases spanning the gap. The length of the CDR3 is 15 residues. CDR3 region: CASTKPVPGSYEQYF. CDR3 sequence (DNA): TGTGCCAGCACCAAACCCGTGCCGGGGTCCTACGAGCAGTACTTC.

The V call is TRBV14, the J call TRBJ1-1; D not resolved. This CDR3 is built from 15 residues. Germline lookup yields CDR1 SGHDN and CDR2 FVKESK. With 0 bases removed from V and 0 bases from J, the gap between germline ends came to 8 bases. The CDR3 protein is CASSQDSRLNTEAFF. CDR3 sequence (DNA): TGTGCCAGCAGCCAAGATAGTCGGTTGAACACTGAAGCTTTCTTT.